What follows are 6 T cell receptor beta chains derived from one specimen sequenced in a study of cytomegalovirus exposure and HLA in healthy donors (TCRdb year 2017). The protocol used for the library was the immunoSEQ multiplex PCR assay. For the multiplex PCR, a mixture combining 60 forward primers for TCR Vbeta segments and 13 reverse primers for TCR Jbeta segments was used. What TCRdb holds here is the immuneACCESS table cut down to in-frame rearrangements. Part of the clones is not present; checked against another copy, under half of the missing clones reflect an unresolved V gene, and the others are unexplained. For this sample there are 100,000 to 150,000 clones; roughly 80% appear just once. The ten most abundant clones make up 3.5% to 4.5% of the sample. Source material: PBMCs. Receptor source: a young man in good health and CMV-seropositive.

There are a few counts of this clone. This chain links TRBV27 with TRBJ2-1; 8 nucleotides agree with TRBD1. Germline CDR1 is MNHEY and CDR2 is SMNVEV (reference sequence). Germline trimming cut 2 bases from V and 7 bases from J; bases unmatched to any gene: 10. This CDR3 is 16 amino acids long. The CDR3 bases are TGTGCCAGCAGTTTAAAGACAGGGGAGAGGGTGAATGAGCAGTTCTTC. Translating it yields CASSLKTGERVNEQFF.

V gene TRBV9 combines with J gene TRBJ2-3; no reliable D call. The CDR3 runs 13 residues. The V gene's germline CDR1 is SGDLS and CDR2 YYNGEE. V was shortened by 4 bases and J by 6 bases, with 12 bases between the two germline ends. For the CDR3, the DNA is TGTGCCAGCAGCCCGAATGCAGGCGATACGCAGTATTTT. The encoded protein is CASSPNAGDTQYF.

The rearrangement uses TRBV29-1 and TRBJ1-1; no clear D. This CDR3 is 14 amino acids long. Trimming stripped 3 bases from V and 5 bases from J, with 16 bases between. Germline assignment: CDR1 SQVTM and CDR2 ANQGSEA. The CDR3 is CSVDSLNPTTEAFF. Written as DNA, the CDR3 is TGCAGCGTTGATTCGTTGAATCCTACGACTGAAGCTTTCTTT.

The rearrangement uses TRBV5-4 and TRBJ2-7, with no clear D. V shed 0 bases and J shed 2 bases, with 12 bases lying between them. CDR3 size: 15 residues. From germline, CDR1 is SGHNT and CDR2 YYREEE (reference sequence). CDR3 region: CASSLEAQRTYEQYF. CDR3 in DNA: TGTGCCAGCAGCTTGGAGGCCCAGCGTACCTACGAGCAGTACTTC. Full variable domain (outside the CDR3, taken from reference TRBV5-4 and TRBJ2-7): ETGVTQSPTHLIKTRGQQVTLRCSSQSGHNTVSWYQQALGQGPQFIFQYYREEENGRGNFPPRFSGLQFPNYSSELNVNALELDDSALYLCASSLEAQRTYEQYFGPGTRLTVT.

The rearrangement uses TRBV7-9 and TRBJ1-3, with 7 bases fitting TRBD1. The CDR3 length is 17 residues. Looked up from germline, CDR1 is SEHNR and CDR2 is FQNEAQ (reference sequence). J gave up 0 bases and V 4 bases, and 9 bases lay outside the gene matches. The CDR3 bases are TGTGCCAGCAGCTCCAAGTTGACAGGGAACTCTGGAAACACCATATATTTT. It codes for CASSSKLTGNSGNTIYF.

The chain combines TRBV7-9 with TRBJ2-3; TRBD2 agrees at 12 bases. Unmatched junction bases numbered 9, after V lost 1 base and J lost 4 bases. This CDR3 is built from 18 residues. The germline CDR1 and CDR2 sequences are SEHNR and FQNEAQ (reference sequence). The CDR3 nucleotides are TGTGCCAGCAGCTTAGTATTGGCTAGCGGGAGGGGGCCAGATACGCAGTATTTT. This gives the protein CASSLVLASGRGPDTQYF. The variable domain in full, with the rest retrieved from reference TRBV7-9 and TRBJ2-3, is DTGVSQNPRHKITKRGQNVTFRCDPISEHNRLYWYRQTLGQGPEFLTYFQNEAQLEKSRLLSDRFSAERPKGSFSTLEIQRTEQGDSAMYLCASSLVLASGRGPDTQYFGPGTRLTVL.